A selection of T cell receptor beta chains follows, all from one sample in a study of OX40 agonist ivuxolimab in advanced cancers. TCRdb's table, derived via immunoSEQ multiplex PCR, lists solely in-frame clones and lacks some. Here the sample spans roughly 60,000 clones, around 90% being singletons. Sequenced material: CD4+ or CD8+ T cells sorted from blood, taken in a trial of the OX40 agonist ivuxolimab. The receptors come from an adult with an advanced solid tumor such as melanoma, head and neck, liver or kidney cancer. The CDR3 runs from the conserved cysteine through the conserved F or W. The D gene is left open where the match is weak. Clone size is shown for a subset of rows, as once, few, many or a class of expanded clone.

CDR3nt: TGTGCCAGCAGCGCTACCGGGACACCCATCCGGGATGAGCAGTTCTTC
CDR3aa: CASSATGTPIRDEQFF
v_gene: TRBV9
abundance: -
d_gene: -
j_gene: TRBJ2-1

CDR3nt: TGTGCCAGCAGTTTATCTCGGGCGCACTACGAGCAGTACTTC
CDR3aa: CASSLSRAHYEQYF
v_gene: TRBV27
abundance: -
d_gene: -
j_gene: TRBJ2-7

CDR3nt: TGCGCCAGCACACCTAGCGGGGGCGTCGTGACCCAGTACTTC
CDR3aa: CASTPSGGVVTQYF
v_gene: TRBV5-1
abundance: -
d_gene: TRBD2
j_gene: TRBJ2-5

CDR3nt: TGTGCCAGCAGCTTAATTTGGTCCGGGGACCAAGAGACCCAGTACTTC
CDR3aa: CASSLIWSGDQETQYF
v_gene: TRBV7-9
abundance: -
d_gene: -
j_gene: TRBJ2-5

CDR3nt: TGTGCCTGGAGTCCTTACGCGGGGTTCTACGAGCAGTACTTC
CDR3aa: CAWSPYAGFYEQYF
v_gene: TRBV30
abundance: -
d_gene: -
j_gene: TRBJ2-7

CDR3nt: TGTGCCTGGAAACTCCTCGGACTAGCGGGCACAGATACGCAGTATTTT
CDR3aa: CAWKLLGLAGTDTQYF
v_gene: TRBV30
abundance: -
d_gene: TRBD2
j_gene: TRBJ2-3

CDR3nt: TGTGCCAGCAGCCCGCGTCCCGGGACTAGCGGTGCCTACAATGAGCAGTTCTTC
CDR3aa: CASSPRPGTSGAYNEQFF
v_gene: TRBV11-3
abundance: once
d_gene: TRBD2
j_gene: TRBJ2-1

CDR3nt: TGTGCCAGCTCGCCTAGATCGGGGGAGGCCTACGAGCAGTACTTC
CDR3aa: CASSPRSGEAYEQYF
v_gene: TRBV18
abundance: -
d_gene: -
j_gene: TRBJ2-7

CDR3nt: TGTGCCAGCAGAGACCGGGACAGGGAGGAGGGCTATGGCTACACCTTC
CDR3aa: CASRDRDREEGYGYTF
v_gene: TRBV6-6
abundance: -
d_gene: TRBD1
j_gene: TRBJ1-2

CDR3nt: TGTGCCAGCAGGGGACTCTTCAGTGGGGGCGAGACCCAGTACTTC
CDR3aa: CASRGLFSGGETQYF
v_gene: TRBV6-1
abundance: -
d_gene: -
j_gene: TRBJ2-5

CDR3nt: TGTGCCTGGAGTCCCGGCCGCTATGGCTACACCTTC
CDR3aa: CAWSPGRYGYTF
v_gene: TRBV30
abundance: -
d_gene: -
j_gene: TRBJ1-2

CDR3nt: TGTGCCAGCAGCCCACAGTTGTGGGGGACTGAAGCTTTCTTT
CDR3aa: CASSPQLWGTEAFF
v_gene: TRBV14
abundance: -
d_gene: -
j_gene: TRBJ1-1

CDR3nt: TGTGCCAGCAGTGACCCCGGAGACAGGGCCCAGCATTTT
CDR3aa: CASSDPGDRAQHF
v_gene: TRBV6-1
abundance: -
d_gene: TRBD1
j_gene: TRBJ1-5

CDR3nt: TGTGCCAGCAGCCATGGGACTAGCGGGAGGGTGAGGACCGGGGAGCTGTTTTTT
CDR3aa: CASSHGTSGRVRTGELFF
v_gene: TRBV5-4
abundance: few
d_gene: TRBD2
j_gene: TRBJ2-2

CDR3nt: TGTGCCAGCAGCCTATTAACGCAGGGAGTAGCTTTCTTT
CDR3aa: CASSLLTQGVAFF
v_gene: TRBV6-5
abundance: -
d_gene: -
j_gene: TRBJ1-1

CDR3nt: TGTGCCAGCAGTTCCGCCGGGACAGGGGCGGCCGAGCAGTACTTC
CDR3aa: CASSSAGTGAAEQYF
v_gene: TRBV27
abundance: -
d_gene: TRBD1
j_gene: TRBJ2-7

CDR3nt: TGTGCCAGTAGTAGATATTCGACTAGCGGCCCTTTAAAGACCCAGTACTTC
CDR3aa: CASSRYSTSGPLKTQYF
v_gene: TRBV19
abundance: once
d_gene: TRBD2
j_gene: TRBJ2-5

CDR3nt: TGCGCCAGCAGCCACGACAGGGGCAGCGTCTATGGCTACACCTTC
CDR3aa: CASSHDRGSVYGYTF
v_gene: TRBV4-3
abundance: -
d_gene: TRBD1
j_gene: TRBJ1-2

CDR3nt: TGTGCCAGCAGCGGGGGCAGAGCGGGAAGCTCCTACGAGCAGTACTTC
CDR3aa: CASSGGRAGSSYEQYF
v_gene: TRBV11-3
abundance: -
d_gene: -
j_gene: TRBJ2-7

CDR3nt: TGTGCCAGCAGTTACCCGGGTCTGGCGACCCAGTACTTC
CDR3aa: CASSYPGLATQYF
v_gene: TRBV6-5
abundance: -
d_gene: -
j_gene: TRBJ2-5

CDR3nt: TGTGCCAGCAGCTTAGGACTAGCGGGAGGTCTAGATACGCAGTATTTT
CDR3aa: CASSLGLAGGLDTQYF
v_gene: TRBV7-9
abundance: -
d_gene: TRBD2
j_gene: TRBJ2-3

CDR3nt: TGTGCCAGCAGCTTGGCACAATCCTACGAGCAGTACTTC
CDR3aa: CASSLAQSYEQYF
v_gene: TRBV11-2
abundance: -
d_gene: -
j_gene: TRBJ2-7

CDR3nt: TGTGCCAGCTCACCAGACTCAGAATTCGGCTACACCTTC
CDR3aa: CASSPDSEFGYTF
v_gene: TRBV18
abundance: few
d_gene: -
j_gene: TRBJ1-2

CDR3nt: TGTGCCAGCATAAGCAGCCTAAACCCTTATGGCTACACCTTC
CDR3aa: CASISSLNPYGYTF
v_gene: TRBV6-1
abundance: -
d_gene: -
j_gene: TRBJ1-2

CDR3nt: TGTGCCAGCAGTCGTCATGGGGAAAAACGCTCTGGAAACACCATATATTTT
CDR3aa: CASSRHGEKRSGNTIYF
v_gene: TRBV11-3
abundance: -
d_gene: -
j_gene: TRBJ1-3

CDR3nt: TGTGCCAGCAGCTTAGGCGGACAGGGCACTAATGAAAAACTGTTTTTT
CDR3aa: CASSLGGQGTNEKLFF
v_gene: TRBV11-2
abundance: -
d_gene: TRBD1
j_gene: TRBJ1-4

CDR3nt: TGTGCCAGCAGCTTAGCGAGCGGGAGCTCCTACAATGAGCAGTTCTTC
CDR3aa: CASSLASGSSYNEQFF
v_gene: TRBV11-3
abundance: -
d_gene: TRBD2
j_gene: TRBJ2-1

CDR3nt: TGCGCCAGCAGCCAACTTTTTCAAGACGGGGAGCTGTTTTTT
CDR3aa: CASSQLFQDGELFF
v_gene: TRBV4-3
abundance: -
d_gene: -
j_gene: TRBJ2-2

CDR3nt: TGTGCCAGCAGTTTAACTAGCGGGATTGCGGAGACCCAGTACTTC
CDR3aa: CASSLTSGIAETQYF
v_gene: TRBV28
abundance: -
d_gene: TRBD2
j_gene: TRBJ2-5

CDR3nt: TGTGCCAGTGGCCAGGCCTCTGGAAACACCATATATTTT
CDR3aa: CASGQASGNTIYF
v_gene: TRBV19
abundance: -
d_gene: -
j_gene: TRBJ1-3

CDR3nt: TGTGCCGTGGGGAGGCAGGAGTACAATGAGCAGTTCTTC
CDR3aa: CAVGRQEYNEQFF
v_gene: TRBV10-3
abundance: -
d_gene: -
j_gene: TRBJ2-1

CDR3nt: TGCGCCAGCAGCCACGGAGAGACAGGGAGTGGCAATGAGCAGTTCTTC
CDR3aa: CASSHGETGSGNEQFF
v_gene: TRBV5-1
abundance: -
d_gene: TRBD1
j_gene: TRBJ2-1

CDR3nt: TGTGCCAGCAGCTTGTACAGGCCTGGGGCCAACGTCCTGACTTTC
CDR3aa: CASSLYRPGANVLTF
v_gene: TRBV5-6
abundance: -
d_gene: -
j_gene: TRBJ2-6

CDR3nt: TGTGCCAGCGGGGGTCTCTTAGGACAGGGGTTCCGAGAGACCCAGTACTTC
CDR3aa: CASGGLLGQGFRETQYF
v_gene: TRBV27
abundance: -
d_gene: TRBD1
j_gene: TRBJ2-5

CDR3nt: TGCGCCAGCAGTGATAGGGGGAACGCCTACAATGAGCAGTTCTTC
CDR3aa: CASSDRGNAYNEQFF
v_gene: TRBV10-1
abundance: -
d_gene: -
j_gene: TRBJ2-1

CDR3nt: TGTGCCAGCAGCTCTGGACACGGGTACTCCTACGAGCAGTACTTC
CDR3aa: CASSSGHGYSYEQYF
v_gene: TRBV7-6
abundance: few
d_gene: -
j_gene: TRBJ2-7

CDR3nt: TGTGCCAGCAGGCTATTGGCCTCTCAGAACACTGAAGCTTTCTTT
CDR3aa: CASRLLASQNTEAFF
v_gene: TRBV27
abundance: -
d_gene: -
j_gene: TRBJ1-1

CDR3nt: TGTGCCAGCAGCTTGCGGGGGACTGGAAACACCATATATTTT
CDR3aa: CASSLRGTGNTIYF
v_gene: TRBV5-4
abundance: -
d_gene: -
j_gene: TRBJ1-3

CDR3nt: TGTGCCTCCGAAGGGGCAGACCAAGAGACCCAGTACTTC
CDR3aa: CASEGADQETQYF
v_gene: TRBV30
abundance: once
d_gene: -
j_gene: TRBJ2-5

CDR3nt: TGCGCCAGCAGCTTTGGGGAGGGCTATGGCTACACCTTC
CDR3aa: CASSFGEGYGYTF
v_gene: TRBV5-1
abundance: few
d_gene: -
j_gene: TRBJ1-2

CDR3nt: TGTGCCAGCAGCTCGGGACACTCCTTCTATGGCTACACCTTC
CDR3aa: CASSSGHSFYGYTF
v_gene: TRBV7-9
abundance: -
d_gene: -
j_gene: TRBJ1-2

CDR3nt: TGTGCCAGCAGCAGTGGTCACGGAACTCGACAGGGGACCGAAGAGACCCAGTACTTC
CDR3aa: CASSSGHGTRQGTEETQYF
v_gene: TRBV21-1
abundance: -
d_gene: -
j_gene: TRBJ2-5

CDR3nt: TGTGCCAGCAGCCACAGGGGGGGGCTCTATGGCTACACCTTC
CDR3aa: CASSHRGGLYGYTF
v_gene: TRBV7-2
abundance: -
d_gene: TRBD1
j_gene: TRBJ1-2

CDR3nt: TGTGCCTGGAGTCCCTTACTCCCTGGGCGGAGCGAGCAGTACTTC
CDR3aa: CAWSPLLPGRSEQYF
v_gene: TRBV30
abundance: -
d_gene: -
j_gene: TRBJ2-7

CDR3nt: TGTGCCAGCAGCCCCCGGACCGCCAGCGACCAAGAGACCCAGTACTTC
CDR3aa: CASSPRTASDQETQYF
v_gene: TRBV7-9
abundance: -
d_gene: -
j_gene: TRBJ2-5

CDR3nt: TGTGCCAGCCACGGAGGGGGACTCGGCACCGGGGAGCTGTTTTTT
CDR3aa: CASHGGGLGTGELFF
v_gene: TRBV7-2
abundance: -
d_gene: -
j_gene: TRBJ2-2

CDR3nt: TGTGCCAGCAGCACTGGGGAAACGACAGAGCAGTTCTTC
CDR3aa: CASSTGETTEQFF
v_gene: TRBV7-6
abundance: -
d_gene: -
j_gene: TRBJ2-1

CDR3nt: TGTGCCAGCAGCTTAGAAAGACTAGCGGGAGGTTCAGATACGCAGTATTTT
CDR3aa: CASSLERLAGGSDTQYF
v_gene: TRBV11-2
abundance: -
d_gene: TRBD2
j_gene: TRBJ2-3

CDR3nt: TGTGCCAGCAGCTTGGGCCCTAGGATGACGGTAATTTCCACAGATACGCAGTATTTT
CDR3aa: CASSLGPRMTVISTDTQYF
v_gene: TRBV5-4
abundance: -
d_gene: -
j_gene: TRBJ2-3

CDR3nt: TGTGCCAGCAGACAGAGCTCTGGAAACACCATATATTTT
CDR3aa: CASRQSSGNTIYF
v_gene: TRBV6-1
abundance: few
d_gene: -
j_gene: TRBJ1-3

CDR3nt: TGTGCCAGCAGAGTAGCGGGGAACTCCTACGAGCAGTACTTC
CDR3aa: CASRVAGNSYEQYF
v_gene: TRBV2
abundance: -
d_gene: TRBD2
j_gene: TRBJ2-7

CDR3nt: TGTGCCAGTAGCCCAGAACAGGGGCCCACGGGAGCTTTCTTT
CDR3aa: CASSPEQGPTGAFF
v_gene: TRBV19
abundance: few
d_gene: TRBD1
j_gene: TRBJ1-1

CDR3nt: TGTGCCATCAGTGAACGACAGGGGCCCCAAGAGACCCAGTACTTC
CDR3aa: CAISERQGPQETQYF
v_gene: TRBV10-3
abundance: -
d_gene: TRBD1
j_gene: TRBJ2-5